The 25 T cell receptor beta chains below come from one sample, sequenced in a study of T cells in Graves' hyperthyroidism and ophthalmopathy. RNA transcripts gave rise to amplified TCR beta CDR3 regions. In the first-round RT-PCR of the TCR CDR3, the HTBI primer set was used. TCRdb re-called the multiplex PCR reads through MiXCR, storing one row per CDR3 protein. The profile covers a few hundred thousand distinct CDR3 sequences, with under 25% appearing a single time and over 45% taken by the ten largest. Sequenced material: blood. All receptors come from a woman aged 45-60 years with Graves' hyperthyroidism.

Many counts were recorded for this clonotype. V is TRBV2 and J is TRBJ2-1; 8 bases fit TRBD2. J lost 6 bases, V lost 8 bases, and 18 bases had no gene match. Germline-derived CDR1 and CDR2 are SNHLY and FYNNEI. The CDR3 has 17 amino acids. As DNA, the CDR3 is TGTGCCAGCCTAACATACTCCATAGCGGGGATATCCAATGAGCAGTTCTTC. Encoded protein: CASLTYSIAGISNEQFF.

The chain is built from TRBV27 and TRBJ1-1; TRBD1 matches 10 bases. Germline CDR1 MNHEY, CDR2 SMNVEV (reference sequence). The CDR3 runs to 16 residues. V shed 6 bases, J shed 1 base, and the junction held 8 bases outside the gene matches. The CDR3 sequence: CASSSDRGRGNTEAFF. The CDR3 nucleotides are TGTGCCAGCAGCTCCGACAGGGGGCGAGGGAACACTGAAGCTTTCTTT.

As for this clonotype: A much larger clone differs by one base, so this may be a read error. The CDR3 ends on some other residue instead of the conserved phenylalanine or tryptophan, so this is likely a read error. V is TRBV20-1 and J is TRBJ2-3, with D perhaps matching TRBD1 or TRBD2 (7 bases each). Germline-derived CDR1 and CDR2 are DFQATT and SNEGSKA (reference sequence). The length of the CDR3 is 14 residues. V lost 6 bases and J lost 2, with 15 bases in between. The CDR3 sequence: CSALTGRDTDTQYL. CDR3 sequence (DNA): TGCAGTGCCTTGACAGGGAGGGACACAGATACGCAGTATCTT.

The CDR3 is CASSATGASNQPQHF. The CDR3 DNA is TGTGCCAGCAGCGCGACAGGGGCTAGCAATCAGCCCCAGCATTTT. The chain joins TRBV6-4 to TRBJ1-5; TRBD1 agrees at 8 bases. Losses at the gene ends were 6 bases for V and 0 bases for J; bases not matched to a gene: 4. The CDR3 spans 15 residues. Germline V gene sequence: CDR1 MRHNA, CDR2 SNTAGT.

The chain links TRBV20-1 to TRBJ1-2; a weak D match, TRBD1 (5 bases). Per the germline V gene, CDR1 is DFQATT and CDR2 is SNEGSKA (reference sequence). The CDR3 has 10 residues. The CDR3 nucleotides are TGCAGGCCGCAGGGAATGGGCTACACCTTC. This encodes CRPQGMGYTF.

Many counts were recorded for this clonotype. J is TRBJ2-1 and V is TRBV11-2; D gene unclear. CDR3 length equals 15 residues. Deletions cut 1 base from V and 6 bases from J, with 13 bases between. Per the germline V gene, CDR1 is SGHAT and CDR2 is FQNNGV. The CDR3 here is CASSLVLDLVNEQFF. For the CDR3, the DNA is TGTGCCAGCAGCTTAGTTCTAGACCTAGTCAATGAGCAGTTCTTC.

This clonotype was counted once. The chain couples TRBV2 to TRBJ1-5; D might be TRBD1 (6 bases). Germline values: CDR1 SNHLY, CDR2 FYNNEI. This CDR3 has 11 residues. Trimming took 6 bases from V and 9 from J, leaving 9 bases between them. CDR3 loop: CASRRGGPQHF. In nucleotides, the CDR3 is TGTGCCAGCAGGAGAGGGGGGCCCCAGCATTTT.

This clonotype has a count of ten or more. CDR3 in DNA: TGTGCCAGCAGTTTACTCGGGGCCATGAACACTGAAGCTTTCTTT. Protein product: CASSLLGAMNTEAFF. The V call is TRBV28, the J call TRBJ1-1, with D perhaps matching TRBD1 (5 bases). The CDR3 has 15 amino acids. The germline V gene has CDR1 MDHEN and CDR2 SYDVKM. Trimming stripped 2 bases from V and 0 bases from J, with 10 bases between.

J is TRBJ2-6 and V is TRBV5-1; a possible D gene is TRBD1 (5 bases). In germline, CDR1 is SGHRS, CDR2 YFSETQ. Between the trimmed V and J ends, which lost 2 bases and 1 base, there was a span of 7 bases. The length of the CDR3 is 15 residues. The CDR3 bases are TGCGCCAGCAGCTTAGGGGAATCTGGGGCCAACGTCCTGACTTTC. It yields the protein CASSLGESGANVLTF.

This clonotype was recorded at least ten times. This chain joins TRBV11-2 and TRBJ2-3; 13 bases line up with TRBD2. The germline V gene encodes CDR1 SGHAT and CDR2 FQNNGV. The CDR3 is 15 amino acids. Germline trimming cut 6 bases from V and 6 bases from J; bases unmatched to any gene: 6. The CDR3 DNA sequence: TGTGCCAGCAGGCCAGGACTAGCGGGAGCCGATACGCAGTATTTT. Protein product: CASRPGLAGADTQYF.

The chain combines TRBV30 with TRBJ1-5; D is ambiguous. Germline-derived CDR1 and CDR2 are GTSNPN and SVGIG (reference sequence). The V gene lost 0 bases and the J gene lost 0 bases, with 6 bases spanning the gap. The CDR3 consists of 14 residues. CDR3 sequence (DNA): TGTGCCTGGAGTGTGTCTCTTAGCAATCAGCCCCAGCATTTT. Translated, it gives CAWSVSLSNQPQHF. The full variable domain, its missing parts supplied by reference TRBV30 and TRBJ1-5, is SQTIHQWPATLVQPVGSPLSLECTVEGTSNPNLYWYRQAAGRGLQLLFYSVGIGQISSEVPQNLSASRPQDRQFILSSKKLLLSDSGFYLCAWSVSLSNQPQHFGDGTRLSIL.

Many counts were recorded for this clonotype. This chain uses TRBV12-3 or TRBV12-4 with TRBJ2-7, with 9 bases fitting TRBD1. J lost 5 bases, V lost 5 bases, and 7 bases had no gene match. The CDR3 has 14 residues. In nucleotides, the CDR3 is TGTGCCAGCAGTCCCACGGGGACAGGGAACGAGCAGTACTTC. Residues: CASSPTGTGNEQYF.

This clonotype was observed at least ten times. The CDR3 region is CASSLARGPATGELFF. The DNA of the CDR3 is TGTGCCAGCAGCTTGGCGCGGGGGCCTGCCACCGGGGAGCTGTTTTTT. This chain uses TRBV5-8 with TRBJ2-2; the D gene is possibly TRBD2 (7 bases). Trimming took off 0 bases at V and 4 bases at J, with 13 bases between the two ends. The germline CDR1 and CDR2 sequences are SGHTS and YDEGEE. The CDR3 is 16 amino acids.

This clonotype was recorded many times. The CDR3 reads CSVEEDTGYHTF. As DNA, the CDR3 is TGCAGCGTTGAAGAAGACACAGGGTATCACACCTTC. The chain combines TRBV29-1 with TRBJ1-2, with D possibly matching TRBD1 (6 bases). The CDR3 sequence is 12 residues long. From germline, CDR1 is SQVTM and CDR2 ANQGSEA. Between the trimmed V and J ends, which lost 0 bases and 12 bases, there was a span of 14 bases.

This clonotype was observed at least ten times. This chain links TRBV11-1 with TRBJ2-3, with 7 bases identical to TRBD2. This CDR3 has 15 amino acids. The trim removed 8 bases at V and 2 bases at J, leaving 10 bases unmatched. Germline V CDR1 and CDR2: SGHAT, FQDESV (reference sequence). CDR3 bases: TGTGCCAGCGGCAGCGGCGGGGGACCCACAGATACGCAGTATTTT. Encoded protein: CASGSGGGPTDTQYF.

This clonotype was seen at least ten times. This rearrangement joins TRBV3-1 to TRBJ2-3, with TRBD1 as a possible D gene (6 bases). Per germline, CDR1 LGHDT and CDR2 YNNKEL (reference sequence). Between the trimmed V and J ends, which lost 2 bases and 8 bases, there was a span of 14 bases. The CDR3 has 14 amino acids. For the CDR3, the DNA is TGTGCCAGCAGCCAAACACAGGGATTTGGTACGCAGTATTTT. It yields the protein CASSQTQGFGTQYF.

This rearrangement joins TRBV6-1 to TRBJ2-1, with TRBD1 identical over 10 bases. Germline V gene lookup returns CDR1 MNHNS and CDR2 SASEGT. The CDR3 is 15 residues long. V shed 5 bases and J 3 bases; nucleotides not matched to a gene: 4. The CDR3 DNA reads TGTGCCAGCAGTTCTGACAGGGGGCTCTACAATGAGCAGTTCTTC. Translated: CASSSDRGLYNEQFF.

This chain joins TRBV20-1 and TRBJ2-1; 7 bases align to TRBD2. Per the germline V gene, CDR1 is DFQATT and CDR2 is SNEGSKA (reference sequence). This CDR3 spans 13 amino acids. Trimming took 6 bases from V and 8 from J; bases not matched to a gene: 10. The CDR3 here is CSAGGGEQDEQFF. DNA of the CDR3: TGCAGTGCCGGGGGAGGGGAGCAGGATGAGCAGTTCTTC.

CDR3 coding DNA: TGTGCCAGCAGCCCACGACAGCTACAGGGGGCGTCTCAGCCCCAGCATTTT. It encodes CASSPRQLQGASQPQHF. The rearrangement joins TRBV7-9 to TRBJ1-5; TRBD1 matches 9 bases. Germline CDR1 SEHNR, CDR2 FQNEAQ (reference sequence). V gave up 5 bases and J gave up 6 bases; unmatched junction bases: 14. CDR3 length equals 17 residues.

The sample holds a few counts of this clonotype. V is TRBV25-1 and J is TRBJ2-5, with 12 bases that match TRBD2. The trim removed 4 bases at V and 4 bases at J, leaving 7 bases unmatched. This CDR3 contains 16 residues. Germline V gene sequence: CDR1 MGHDK, CDR2 SYGVNS. The DNA for the CDR3 is TGTGCCAGCAGTGGACTAGCGGGAGCTCTACGAGAGACCCAGTACTTC. It codes for CASSGLAGALRETQYF.

This clonotype was found many times. V gene TRBV9 combines with J gene TRBJ2-5; 9 nucleotides line up with TRBD1. CDR1 is SGDLS, CDR2 YYNGEE, per germline. The CDR3 covers 15 residues. V trimming: 0 bases; J trimming: 2 bases; junction bases outside the gene matches: 2. The DNA of the CDR3 is TGTGCCAGCAGCGTAGGGGGGACAGGGCAAGAGACCCAGTACTTC. It yields the protein CASSVGGTGQETQYF.

The rearrangement joins TRBV12-3 or TRBV12-4 to TRBJ1-2; no firm D call. The CDR3 is made up of 13 amino acids. Trimming shortened V by 2 bases and J by 4 bases, and 8 bases separated the two germline ends. The CDR3 region is CASSLSDIYGYTF. For the CDR3, the DNA is TGTGCCAGCAGTTTATCGGATATCTATGGCTACACCTTC.

The chain links TRBV20-1 to TRBJ1-2; a weak D match, TRBD1 (5 bases). The CDR3 length is 17 residues. Deletions cut 4 bases from V and 6 bases from J, with 27 bases between. CDR1 DFQATT and CDR2 SNEGSKA come from the germline V gene (reference sequence). Here the CDR3 reads CSATSPGRRDGKDGYTF. The CDR3 region has the DNA TGCAGTGCTACATCCCCGGGCCGAAGGGACGGAAAGGATGGCTACACCTTC.

In its sample, this clonotype was seen many times. The chain is built from TRBV3-1 and TRBJ2-1; TRBD2 aligns across 9 bases. CDR3 size: 15 residues. CDR1 and CDR2 (germline): LGHDT, YNNKEL (reference sequence). V shed 8 bases, J shed 7 bases, and the junction held 12 bases outside the gene matches. CDR3 region: CASGFAGGPANEQFF. The CDR3 coding sequence is TGTGCCAGCGGGTTTGCGGGAGGGCCTGCTAATGAGCAGTTCTTC.

This chain connects TRBV6-9 to TRBJ2-2; D gene ambiguous. The V gene lost 4 bases and the J gene lost 2 bases, with 17 bases spanning the gap. This CDR3 has 17 amino acids. Germline CDR1 and CDR2: MNHGY and SVAAGI. The CDR3 DNA reads TGTGCCAGCAGTTCGACCTCGGGCCCCGGTAACACCGGGGAGCTGTTTTTT. Translating gives CASSSTSGPGNTGELFF.